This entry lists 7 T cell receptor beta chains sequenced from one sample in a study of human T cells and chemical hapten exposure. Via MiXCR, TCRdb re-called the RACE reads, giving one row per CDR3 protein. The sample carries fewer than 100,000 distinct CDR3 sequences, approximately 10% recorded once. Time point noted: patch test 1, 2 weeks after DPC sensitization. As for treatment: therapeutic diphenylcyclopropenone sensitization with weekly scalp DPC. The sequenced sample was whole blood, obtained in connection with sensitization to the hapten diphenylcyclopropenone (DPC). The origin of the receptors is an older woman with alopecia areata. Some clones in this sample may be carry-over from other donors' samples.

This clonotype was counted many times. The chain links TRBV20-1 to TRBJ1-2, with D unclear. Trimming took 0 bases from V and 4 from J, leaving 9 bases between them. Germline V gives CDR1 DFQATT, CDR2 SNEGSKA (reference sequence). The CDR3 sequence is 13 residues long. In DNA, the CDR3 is TGCAGTGCTAGAGAGCCGGGAACCTATGGCTACACCTTC. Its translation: CSAREPGTYGYTF.

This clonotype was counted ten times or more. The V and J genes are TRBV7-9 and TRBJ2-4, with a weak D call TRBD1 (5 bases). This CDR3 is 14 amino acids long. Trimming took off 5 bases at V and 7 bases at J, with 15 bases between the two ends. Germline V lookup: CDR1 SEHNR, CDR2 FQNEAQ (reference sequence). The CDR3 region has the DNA TGTGCCAGCAGCCCCCCCGATAGGGGCAACATTCAGTACTTC. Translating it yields CASSPPDRGNIQYF.

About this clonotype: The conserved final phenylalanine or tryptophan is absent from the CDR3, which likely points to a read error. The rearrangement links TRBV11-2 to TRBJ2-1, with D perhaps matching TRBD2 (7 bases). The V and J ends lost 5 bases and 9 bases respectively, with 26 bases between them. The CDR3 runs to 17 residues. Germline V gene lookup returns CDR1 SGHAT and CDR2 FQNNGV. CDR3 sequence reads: CASSAPWGSQGRGEQFI. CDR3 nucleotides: TGTGCCAGCAGCGCCCCCTGGGGAAGTCAGGGGAGGGGTGAGCAGTTCATC.

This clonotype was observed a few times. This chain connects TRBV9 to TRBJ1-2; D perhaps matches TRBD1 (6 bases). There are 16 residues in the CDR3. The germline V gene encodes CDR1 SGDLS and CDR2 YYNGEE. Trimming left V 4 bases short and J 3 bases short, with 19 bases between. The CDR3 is CASSPRTLPGDYGYTF. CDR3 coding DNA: TGTGCCAGCAGCCCCCGGACACTACCAGGGGACTATGGCTACACCTTC.

In nucleotides, the CDR3 is TGTGCCAGCAGCTGGAGAGGGGGCCACTCGAACACCGGGGAGCTGTTTTTT. It specifies CASSWRGGHSNTGELFF. The genes are TRBV7-6 and TRBJ2-2; 7 nucleotides align to TRBD1. The CDR3 has 17 residues. The germline V gene encodes CDR1 SGHVS and CDR2 FNYEAQ. Germline trimming cut 4 bases from V and 0 bases from J; bases unmatched to any gene: 8.

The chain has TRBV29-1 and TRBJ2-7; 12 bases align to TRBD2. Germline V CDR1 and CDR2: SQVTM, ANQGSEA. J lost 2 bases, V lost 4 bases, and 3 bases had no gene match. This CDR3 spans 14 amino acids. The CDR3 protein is CSVGSSGGAYEQYF. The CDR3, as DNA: TGCAGCGTTGGGTCTAGCGGGGGGGCCTACGAGCAGTACTTC.

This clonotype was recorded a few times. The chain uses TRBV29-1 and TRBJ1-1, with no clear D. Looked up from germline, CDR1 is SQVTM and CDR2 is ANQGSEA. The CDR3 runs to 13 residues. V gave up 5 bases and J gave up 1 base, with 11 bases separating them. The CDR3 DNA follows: TGCAGCGTTCTGGACTTCAGGAACACTGAAGCTTTCTTT. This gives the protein CSVLDFRNTEAFF.